The sequence of this TCR beta chain was determined in a study of blood T cell repertoires in COVID-19. Overall study: COVID-19 samples from acute and convalescent phases originated in the United States, Italy and Spain.

Authors' methods: Estimation of nucleated cell counts was performed using reference gene primer amplification. This table comes from immunoSEQ multiplex PCR, and its TCRdb copy is limited to in-frame clones, with some not included. Clone size and V and J calls were adopted from that table, with D and trimming inferred from the DNA. This table holds roughly 280,000 clones, around 84% found once. During active infection, Seattle patients enrolled and were then monitored through disease. The CDR3 covers 15 residues. Trimming pared 1 base from V and 4 bases from J, leaving 14 bases between. The germline gives CDR1 SGHNT, CDR2 YENEEA.

The source material was peripheral blood. This chain uses TRBV11-3 with TRBJ2-7; D is ambiguous. This TCR derives from a woman in her sixties with COVID-19, enrolled during active disease. The CDR3 DNA sequence: TGTGCCAGCAGCTTAGGAACCAGGCCGACATACGAGCAGTACTTC. It encodes CASSLGTRPTYEQYF. Based on the CDR3 plus reference TRBV11-3 and TRBJ2-7, the full variable domain is EAGVVQSPRYKIIEKKQPVAFWCNPISGHNTLYWYLQNLGQGPELLIRYENEEAVDDSQLPKDRFSAERLKGVDSTLKIQPAELGDSAVYLCASSLGTRPTYEQYFGPGTRLTVT.